Described below is a single TCR beta chain sequence and its context. The target antigen is unknown. A second PCR, run for roughly 7 to 12 cycles, used a sample-barcoded 5' primer plus a J-beta primer mix. TCRdb reanalysed the 5' RACE reads using MiXCR and keeps one entry per CDR3 protein. The sample gives around 1,800,000 distinct CDR3 sequences, roughly 43% of which show up once; around 23% is in the top ten. This CDR3 has 16 residues. V was pared by 2 bases and J by 5 bases, with 7 bases of the junction left unmatched. Germline lookup yields CDR1 MGHRA and CDR2 YSYEKL. The source of the sample is a study of blood T cells in healthy people across ages. General study findings and limits: Per million T cells, TCR beta diversity dropped about linearly as age rose.

The rearrangement links TRBV4-1 to TRBJ2-2, with 8 bases fitting TRBD2. The clonotype was recovered from a human donor in good health. Source material: blood. CDR3 amino acids: CASSQPTSGKTGELFF. In nucleotides, the CDR3 is TGCGCCAGCAGCCAACCTACTAGCGGAAAGACCGGGGAGCTGTTTTTT.